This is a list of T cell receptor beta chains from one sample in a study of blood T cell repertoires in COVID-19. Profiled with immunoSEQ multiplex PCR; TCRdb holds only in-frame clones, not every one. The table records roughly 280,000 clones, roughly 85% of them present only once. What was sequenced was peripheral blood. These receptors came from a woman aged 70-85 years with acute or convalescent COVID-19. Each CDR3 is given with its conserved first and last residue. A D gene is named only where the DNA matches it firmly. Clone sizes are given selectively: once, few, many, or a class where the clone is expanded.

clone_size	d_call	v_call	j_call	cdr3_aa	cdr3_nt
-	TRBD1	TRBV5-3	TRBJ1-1	CARSPRTGDTEAFF	TGTGCCAGAAGCCCCAGGACAGGGGACACTGAAGCTTTCTTT
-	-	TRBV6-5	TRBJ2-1	CASSPGLQFYNEQFF	TGTGCCAGCAGCCCCGGACTACAATTCTACAATGAGCAGTTCTTC
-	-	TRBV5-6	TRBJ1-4	CASSLARVEKLFF	TGTGCCAGCAGCTTGGCCAGGGTTGAAAAACTGTTTTTT
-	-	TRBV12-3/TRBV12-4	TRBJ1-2	CATGQTNYGYTF	TGTGCCACCGGACAGACTAACTATGGCTACACCTTC
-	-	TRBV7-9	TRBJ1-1	CASSRTGVPEAFF	TGTGCCAGCAGCCGTACAGGCGTTCCTGAAGCTTTCTTT
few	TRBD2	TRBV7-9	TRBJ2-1	CASSLGSGGVNEQFF	TGTGCCAGCAGCTTAGGTAGCGGGGGAGTTAATGAGCAGTTCTTC
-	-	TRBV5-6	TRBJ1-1	CASSLGIAQGTEAFF	TGTGCCAGCAGCTTGGGGATCGCCCAGGGCACTGAAGCTTTCTTT
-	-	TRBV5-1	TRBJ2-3	CASSLGGHSSTDTQYF	TGCGCCAGCAGCTTGGGCGGTCACTCTAGCACAGATACGCAGTATTTT
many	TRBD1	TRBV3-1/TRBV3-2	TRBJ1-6	CASSSEGAIYSPLHF	TGTGCCAGCAGTTCGGAGGGGGCGATCTATTCACCCCTCCACTTT
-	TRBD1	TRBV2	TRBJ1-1	CASSSTGVVTEAFF	TGTGCCAGCAGTTCGACAGGGGTTGTCACTGAAGCTTTCTTT
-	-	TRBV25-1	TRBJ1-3	CASSEQGNTIYF	TGTGCCAGCAGTGAGCAGGGAAACACCATATATTTT
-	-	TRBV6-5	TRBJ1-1	CASIAGLNTEAFF	TGTGCCAGCATAGCAGGGCTGAACACTGAAGCTTTCTTT
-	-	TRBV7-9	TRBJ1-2	CASTPGGARANYGYTF	TGTGCCAGCACCCCCGGTGGGGCGAGAGCTAACTATGGCTACACCTTC
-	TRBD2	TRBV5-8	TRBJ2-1	CASSLSRAGGYNEQFF	TGTGCCAGCAGCTTGTCCCGGGCGGGGGGATACAATGAGCAGTTCTTC
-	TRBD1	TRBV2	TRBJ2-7	CASSETGREQYF	TGTGCCAGCAGTGAGACAGGGCGGGAGCAGTACTTC
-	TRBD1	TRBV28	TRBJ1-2	CASRILVGTGPYGYTF	TGTGCCAGCAGAATTTTGGTGGGGACAGGGCCCTATGGCTACACCTTC
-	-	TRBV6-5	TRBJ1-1	CASRWNSGTEAFF	TGTGCCAGCAGATGGAATTCGGGTACTGAAGCTTTCTTT
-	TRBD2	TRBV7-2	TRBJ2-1	CASRRGLGGPEQFF	TGTGCCAGCAGACGGGGACTAGGGGGGCCCGAGCAGTTCTTC
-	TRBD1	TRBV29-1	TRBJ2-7	CSVEGPGTGRGEQYF	TGCAGCGTTGAAGGTCCCGGGACAGGTCGTGGCGAGCAGTACTTC
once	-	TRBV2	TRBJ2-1	CASSDPGHRYNEQFF	TGTGCCAGCAGTGACCCGGGACACCGCTACAATGAGCAGTTCTTC
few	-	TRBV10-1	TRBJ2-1	CASSESRGGANNEQFF	TGCGCCAGCAGTGAGTCGAGGGGGGGGGCAAACAATGAGCAGTTCTTC
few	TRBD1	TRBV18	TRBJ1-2	CASSQVDRESGYTF	TGTGCCAGCTCACAAGTCGACAGGGAAAGTGGCTACACCTTC
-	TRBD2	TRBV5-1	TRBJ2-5	CASSLAPSGQETQYF	TGCGCCAGCAGCTTGGCCCCTAGCGGACAAGAGACCCAGTACTTC
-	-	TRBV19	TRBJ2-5	CASMGRGGTQYF	TGTGCCAGTATGGGCCGGGGAGGGACCCAGTACTTC
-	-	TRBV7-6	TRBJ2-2	CASSLGGTNTGELFF	TGTGCCAGCTCGTTGGGAGGTACGAACACCGGGGAGCTGTTTTTT
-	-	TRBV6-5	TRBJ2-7	CASSPQGHSDEQYF	TGTGCCAGCAGTCCCCAAGGACACTCGGACGAGCAGTACTTC
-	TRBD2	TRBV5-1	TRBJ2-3	CASSLGTSGRVGDTQYF	TGCGCCAGCAGCTTGGGGACTAGCGGGAGGGTAGGGGATACGCAGTATTTT
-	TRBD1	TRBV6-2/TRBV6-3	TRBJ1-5	CASSSPGQGYQPQHF	TGTGCCAGCAGTAGCCCGGGACAGGGTTATCAGCCCCAGCATTTT
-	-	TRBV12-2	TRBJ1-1	CASRFQGRDTSNTEAFF	TGTGCAAGTCGCTTCCAGGGTCGGGACACCTCGAACACTGAAGCTTTCTTT
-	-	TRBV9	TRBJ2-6	CASSVAGRTGANVLTF	TGTGCCAGCAGCGTAGCGGGGAGAACTGGGGCCAACGTCCTGACTTTC
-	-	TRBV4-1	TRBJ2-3	CASSQVIGVTDTQYF	TGCGCCAGCAGCCAAGTAATAGGGGTCACAGATACGCAGTATTTT